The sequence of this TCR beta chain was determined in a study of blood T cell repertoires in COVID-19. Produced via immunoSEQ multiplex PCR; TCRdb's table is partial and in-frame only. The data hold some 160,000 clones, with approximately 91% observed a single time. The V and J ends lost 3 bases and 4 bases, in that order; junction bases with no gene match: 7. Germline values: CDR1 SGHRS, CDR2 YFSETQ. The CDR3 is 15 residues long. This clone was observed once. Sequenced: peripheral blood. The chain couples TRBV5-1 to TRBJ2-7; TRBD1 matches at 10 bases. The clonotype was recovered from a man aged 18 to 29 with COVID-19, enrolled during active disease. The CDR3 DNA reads TGCGCCAGCAGCTCTAGGGACAGGGGAGTTTACGAGCAGTACTTC. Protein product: CASSSRDRGVYEQYF.